The entry below describes one T cell receptor beta chain. Its specific antigen is unknown. No qualities accompany the bases; no much larger clone lies one base away. The sample comes from a study of blood T cell repertoires in COVID-19 (dated by TCRdb to 2019 to 2021). With respect to the entire study: Samples covering the acute and convalescent phases of COVID-19 were provided by collaborators in the United States, Italy and Spain. The prospective study material was composed of cDNA or gDNA derived from T cells, B-cell-depleted T cells, or PBMCs. Deeply sampled blood TCRbeta repertoires from subjects exposed to, actively infected with, or recovered from COVID-19 were included in the dataset. The repertoires were released in a freely available public database intended as a resource for research on the immune response to SARS-CoV-2. Samples were obtained from the ongoing ImmuneRACE study (first 160 participants) and from about 1,300 subjects provided by 6 global collaborators. Sample metadata almost always included a de-identified subject ID, COVID-19 status, age in years and sex. Where HLA class I and class II types were available, the types were taken from metadata supplied by the sample provider, not from assay-based typing. General findings and caveats noted by the study authors: How much clinical and demographic metadata was included differed by source and by participant, and the metadata was provided uncurated.

TCRbeta CDR3 regions were amplified from genomic DNA by means of the immunoSEQ Assay, a bias-controlled multiplex PCR. The study's own analysis went as follows. Nucleated cell counts per sample were estimated from amplification of reference gene primers within the assay. To quantify the absolute abundance of each unique TCRbeta CDR3 rearrangement, sequence reads were collapsed and filtered. Productive Simpson clonality was computed per sample as the square root of Simpson's diversity index over productive rearrangements. TCRdb took this table from immuneACCESS and kept in-frame rearrangements with V and J called. Such tables lack part of the clones; where checked against another copy, unresolved V genes explain under half of the gap, and the rest is unexplained. V and J calls and clone size are given by that table; D and trimming were obtained from the DNA. The table for this sample lists some 350,000 clones; 80% to 90% of them were counted only once. The ten largest clones represent about 1% of the sample.

As encoded in the germline V gene, CDR1 is SGDLS while CDR2 is YYNGEE. The CDR3 starts with the cysteine, ends with the phenylalanine, and has 14 residues. The retained sequence is limited to the CDR3, 42 bases, with the frame set at the first base. V sheds 0 bases and J sheds 9 bases, leaving 16 bases between their ends. Participants in the prospective study were enrolled through a virtual design, were aged roughly 18 to 90 years, and lived in roughly 24 United States geographic areas. In the prospective study, cohorts were assigned on the basis of participant-reported clinical history obtained from a screening survey and a study questionnaire. Recovered participants in ImmuneRACE Cohort 3 were defined as having two consecutive negative NP/OP PCR tests, clearance from a healthcare professional, or resolution of symptoms. In the prospective study, whole blood, serum and a nasopharyngeal or oropharyngeal swab were collected from each participant by mobile phlebotomists. Prospective study participants could optionally give additional blood draws and questionnaires over an approximately two-month period. Prospective study blood samples were shipped either frozen or at room temperature before DNA extraction.

The TCR sequence derives from a man between 18 and 29 years old who had recovered from COVID-19. The chain uses TRBV9 and TRBJ2-7; TRBD1 is a weak D gene call, 6 bases matching. Specimen: PBMCs or T cells enriched from blood (not recorded which). In nucleotides, the sequence is TGTGCCAGCAGCGTAGAGGTAGGGGGAGAAGGGCAGTACTTC. Its translation is CASSVEVGGEGQYF.